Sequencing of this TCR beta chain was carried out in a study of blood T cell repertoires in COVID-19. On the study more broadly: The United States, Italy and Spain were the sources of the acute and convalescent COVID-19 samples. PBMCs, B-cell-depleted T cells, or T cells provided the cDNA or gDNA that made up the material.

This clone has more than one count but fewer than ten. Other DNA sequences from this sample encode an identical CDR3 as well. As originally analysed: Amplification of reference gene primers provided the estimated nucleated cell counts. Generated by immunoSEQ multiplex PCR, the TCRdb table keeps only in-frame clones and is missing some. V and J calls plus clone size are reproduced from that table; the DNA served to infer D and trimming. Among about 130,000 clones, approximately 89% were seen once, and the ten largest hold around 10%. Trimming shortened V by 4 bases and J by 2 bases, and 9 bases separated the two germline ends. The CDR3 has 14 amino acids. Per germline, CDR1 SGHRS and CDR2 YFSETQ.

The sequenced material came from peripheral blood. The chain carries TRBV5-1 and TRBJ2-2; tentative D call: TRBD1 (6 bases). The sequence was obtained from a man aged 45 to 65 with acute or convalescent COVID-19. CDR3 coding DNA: TGCGCCAGCAGCCCACAGGGAAACACCGGGGAGCTGTTTTTT. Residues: CASSPQGNTGELFF.